The 14 T cell receptor beta chains below come from one sample, sequenced in a study of radiotherapy plus CTLA-4 blockade in lung cancer. TCRdb's table, derived via immunoSEQ multiplex PCR, lists solely in-frame clones and lacks some. The data show 80,000 or so clones, 60% to 85% seen once. The sequenced sample was peripheral blood, obtained from a patient treated with radiotherapy plus ipilimumab. Receptors were obtained from a human donor with non-small cell lung cancer whose response to radiotherapy plus ipilimumab could not be evaluated. Some clones in this sample may be carry-over from other donors' samples.

The CDR3 loop is CASSKGQGVSEETQYF. CDR3 coding DNA: TGTGCCAGCAGCAAGGGACAGGGGGTATCGGAAGAGACCCAGTACTTC. The gene calls are TRBV4-2 and TRBJ2-5, with 11 bases matching TRBD1. Trimming cost V 5 bases and J 3 bases; bases outside gene matches: 8. CDR1 and CDR2 from the germline V gene are LGHNA and YNFKEQ. The CDR3 is 16 residues long.

The chain combines TRBV10-3 with TRBJ1-1; TRBD1 matches at 9 bases. The J segment lost 3 bases and the V segment lost 4 bases, leaving 6 bases of the junction unmatched. The CDR3 spans 15 residues. Germline V gene sequence: CDR1 ENHRY, CDR2 SYGVKD. The CDR3 sequence: CAISACRDRDTEAFF. As DNA, the CDR3 is TGTGCCATCAGTGCCTGCCGGGACAGGGACACTGAAGCTTTCTTT.

V and J are TRBV5-1 and TRBJ1-2; D is possibly TRBD1 (5 bases). The CDR3 is 16 amino acids. Trimming pared 1 base from V and 2 bases from J, leaving 15 bases between. Germline-derived CDR1 and CDR2 are SGHRS and YFSETQ. The chain's CDR3 is CASSLSSQGGNYGYTF. CDR3 in DNA: TGCGCCAGCAGCTTGTCTTCTCAGGGTGGGAACTATGGCTACACCTTC.

CDR3 DNA sequence: TGTGCCAGCAGCGACGTAGGGGGCCGCGATATAAAAACTGAAGCTTTCTTT. Protein sequence: CASSDVGGRDIKTEAFF. The chain carries TRBV7-2 and TRBJ1-1; 7 bases line up with TRBD1. This CDR3 has 17 residues. Germline CDR1 reads SGHTA; CDR2 reads FQGNSA. Trimming at V came to 5 bases and at J to 5 bases, leaving 17 bases not matched to a gene.

The chain uses TRBV2 and TRBJ1-4; 12 bases are a match to TRBD1. Germline CDR1 is SNHLY and CDR2 is FYNNEI. The trim removed 4 bases at V and 3 bases at J, leaving 6 bases unmatched. The CDR3 contains 17 residues. CDR3 residues: CASSGGTGGLANEKLFF. The CDR3, as DNA: TGTGCCAGCAGTGGAGGGACAGGGGGCCTAGCTAATGAAAAACTGTTTTTT.

This clone was seen more than once but under ten times. This chain links TRBV5-8 with TRBJ1-1, with a tentative D call TRBD1 (6 bases). The CDR3 is 15 amino acids. V was shortened by 2 bases and J by 4 bases, with 15 bases between the two germline ends. Germline values: CDR1 SGHTS, CDR2 YDEGEE. The CDR3 sequence: CASSLAPQGLTEAFF. CDR3 nucleotides: TGTGCCAGCAGCTTAGCGCCCCAGGGGCTCACTGAAGCTTTCTTT.

This clone was observed a single time. The chain recombines TRBV11-2 with TRBJ2-5, with 7 bases fitting TRBD2. The CDR3 is 14 residues long. V gave up 6 bases and J gave up 2 bases; unmatched junction bases: 6. CDR1 SGHAT and CDR2 FQNNGV come from the germline V gene. DNA for the CDR3: TGTGCCAGCAGTCCCGGGACTATACAAGAGACCCAGTACTTC. Protein sequence: CASSPGTIQETQYF.

V gene TRBV9 combines with J gene TRBJ2-1; 10 bases match TRBD1. This CDR3 is 15 amino acids long. Germline CDR1 is SGDLS and CDR2 is YYNGEE. Losses at the gene ends were 0 bases for V and 6 bases for J; bases not matched to a gene: 3. CDR3 residues: CASSVVGTGVNEQFF. The CDR3 nucleotides read TGTGCCAGCAGCGTAGTCGGGACAGGGGTCAATGAGCAGTTCTTC.

V usage is TRBV28 and J usage is TRBJ2-7, with D uncertain. The CDR3 contains 12 residues. Per the germline V gene, CDR1 is MDHEN and CDR2 is SYDVKM. Trimming took off 1 base at V and 7 bases at J, with 8 bases between the two ends. CDR3 amino acids: CASSLLTREQYF. The CDR3 coding sequence is TGTGCCAGCAGTTTATTGACACGGGAGCAGTACTTC.

V gene TRBV28 combines with J gene TRBJ1-6, with D unclear. The CDR3 consists of 12 residues. The germline CDR1 and CDR2 sequences are MDHEN and SYDVKM. In DNA, the CDR3 is TGTGGGGCTGCTCTGGATAATTCACCCCTCCACTTT. It is translated as CGAALDNSPLHF.

This clone was detected only once. This chain joins TRBV2 and TRBJ2-7; 7 bases map to TRBD1. CDR1 is SNHLY, CDR2 FYNNEI, per germline. The CDR3 has 13 amino acids. Losses at the gene ends were 4 bases for V and 3 bases for J; bases not matched to a gene: 3. DNA of the CDR3: TGTGCCAGCAGTGGAGACAGGGACTACGAGCAGTACTTC. Encoded protein: CASSGDRDYEQYF.

V gene TRBV7-9 combines with J gene TRBJ2-5; tentative D call: TRBD2 (7 bases). Per germline, CDR1 SEHNR and CDR2 FQNEAQ (reference sequence). This CDR3 is built from 17 residues. Trimming shortened V by 2 bases and J by 3 bases, and 19 bases separated the two germline ends. CDR3 sequence reads: CASSLRRGRKEEETQYF. The CDR3 nucleotides read TGTGCCAGCAGCTTAAGGCGGGGGCGAAAGGAAGAAGAGACCCAGTACTTC.

The chain recombines TRBV5-1 with TRBJ1-2, with a weak D call TRBD1 (6 bases). Germline CDR1 SGHRS, CDR2 YFSETQ. The CDR3 sequence is 13 residues long. V lost 4 bases to trimming and J lost 9 bases, with 16 bases between them. The CDR3 reads CASSLGQPLRYTF. The CDR3 DNA follows: TGCGCCAGCAGCCTAGGACAGCCCCTCCGCTACACCTTC.

This chain joins TRBV28 and TRBJ1-2; 10 bases fit TRBD1. This CDR3 comprises 14 residues. The V gene's germline CDR1 is MDHEN and CDR2 SYDVKM. J was trimmed by 6 bases and V by 6 bases; bases with no gene match: 7. The chain's CDR3 is CASSPDRGIHGYTF. For the CDR3, the DNA is TGTGCCAGCAGCCCGGACAGGGGGATTCATGGCTACACCTTC.